The TCR beta chain under discussion was sequenced for a study of blood T cell repertoires in COVID-19. Overall study context: Acute-phase and convalescent COVID-19 samples originated in the United States, Italy and Spain. Nucleic acid was either cDNA or gDNA, and it came from T cells, B-cell-depleted T cells, or PBMCs.

Assay used: immunoSEQ multiplex PCR; TCRdb lists only in-frame clones, some missing. The sample lists about 170,000 clones, about 90% seen once, with roughly 1.2% in the top ten. Residents of approximately 25 US areas, aged about 18 to 89 years, made up the participants. The sequence came from a human donor with acute COVID-19. The donor label of this sample is uncertain. The sequencing input was PBMCs or T cells enriched from blood (not recorded which).

The DNA of the CDR3 is TGTGCCTGGAGTGTAAGGGCAGGGCGACATAATTCACCCCTCCACTTT. Translation gives CAWSVRAGRHNSPLHF. This chain connects TRBV30 to TRBJ1-6; D is possibly TRBD1 (5 bases). Germline values: CDR1 GTSNPN, CDR2 SVGIG (reference sequence). Trimming pared 0 bases from V and 5 bases from J, leaving 14 bases between. This CDR3 has 16 amino acids.